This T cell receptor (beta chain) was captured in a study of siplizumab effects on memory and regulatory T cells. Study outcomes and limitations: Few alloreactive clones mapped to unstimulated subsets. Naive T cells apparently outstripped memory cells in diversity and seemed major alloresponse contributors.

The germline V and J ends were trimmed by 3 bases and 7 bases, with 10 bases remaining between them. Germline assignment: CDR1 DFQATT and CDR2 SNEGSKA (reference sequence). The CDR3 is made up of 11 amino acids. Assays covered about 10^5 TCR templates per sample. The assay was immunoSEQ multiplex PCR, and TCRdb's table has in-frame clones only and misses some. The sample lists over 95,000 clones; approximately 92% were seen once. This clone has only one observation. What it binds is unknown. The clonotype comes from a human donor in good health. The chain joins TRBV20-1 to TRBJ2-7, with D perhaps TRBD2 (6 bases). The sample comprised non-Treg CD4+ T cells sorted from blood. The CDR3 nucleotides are TGCAGTGCTAGGCCGGGGGAAGAGCAGTACTTC. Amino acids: CSARPGEEQYF.